This TCR beta chain was identified during a study of T cell responses to AZD1222 COVID-19 vaccine. The assay was immunoSEQ multiplex PCR, and TCRdb's table has in-frame clones only and misses some. The repertoire holds some 140,000 clones, with around 90% as singletons. This CDR3 contains 18 residues. The germline V gene encodes CDR1 SGHTA and CDR2 FQGNSA. V lost 1 base and J 2 bases, leaving 20 bases between the germline ends. The source material was peripheral blood, sampled on day 0 of AZD1222 vaccination. This chain connects TRBV7-2 to TRBJ1-1; possible D gene TRBD1, 5 bases. This TCR was sampled from an adult in good health. The CDR3 protein is CASSLVVGFGGTNTEAFF. CDR3 nucleotides: TGTGCCAGCAGCTTAGTTGTGGGTTTTGGGGGAACAAACACTGAAGCTTTCTTT.